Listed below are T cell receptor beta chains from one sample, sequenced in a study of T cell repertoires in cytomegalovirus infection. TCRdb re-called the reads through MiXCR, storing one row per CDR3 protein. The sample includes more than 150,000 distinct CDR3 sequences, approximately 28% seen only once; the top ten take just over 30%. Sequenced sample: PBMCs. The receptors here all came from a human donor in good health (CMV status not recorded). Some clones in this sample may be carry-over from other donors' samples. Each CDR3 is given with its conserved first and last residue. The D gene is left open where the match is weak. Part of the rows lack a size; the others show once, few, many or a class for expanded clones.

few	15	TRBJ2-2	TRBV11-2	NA	TGTGCCAGCAGCTCGACCGACCTGAACACCGGGGAGCTGTTTTTT	CASSSTDLNTGELFF
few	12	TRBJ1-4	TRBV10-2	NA	TGCGCCAGCAGTGAGTCGAGAGAAAAACTGTTTTTT	CASSESREKLFF
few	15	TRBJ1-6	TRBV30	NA	TGTGCCTGGAGTGCTGACAGGTCCGTCATGTCACCCCTCCACTTT	CAWSADRSVMSPLHF
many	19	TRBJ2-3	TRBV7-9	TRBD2	TGTGCCAGCAGCTTAAGTCTCGCGAGCGGGGGGGATAGCACAGATACGCAGTATTTT	CASSLSLASGGDSTDTQYF
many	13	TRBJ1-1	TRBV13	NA	TGTGCCAGCAGCGCGGGGGGGGGCACTGAAGCTTTCTTT	CASSAGGGTEAFF
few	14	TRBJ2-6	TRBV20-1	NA	TGCAGTGCTCCACCCCGGTCTGGGGCCAACGTCCTGACTTTC	CSAPPRSGANVLTF
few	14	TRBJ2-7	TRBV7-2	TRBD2	TGTGCCAGCGGCCCTAGCGGGGGGGCCTACGAGCAGTACTTC	CASGPSGGAYEQYF
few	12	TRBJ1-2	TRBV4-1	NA	TGCGCCAGCAGCCAACAGGGCAACGGCTACACCTTC	CASSQQGNGYTF
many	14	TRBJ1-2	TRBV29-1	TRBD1	TGCAGCGTTGCCCGACAGGGCTCTCCTATGGGCTACACCTTC	CSVARQGSPMGYTF
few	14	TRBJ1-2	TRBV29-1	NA	TGCAGCGTGGGGGGTAGAGGCCCTAACTATGGCTACACCTTC	CSVGGRGPNYGYTF
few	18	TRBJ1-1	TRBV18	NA	TGTGCCAGCTCACCAATCGGCGGTGGGGGGGGGCAGAACACTGAAGCTTTCTTT	CASSPIGGGGGQNTEAFF
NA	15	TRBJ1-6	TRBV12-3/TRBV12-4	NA	TGTGCCAGCAGTTTAAAGGGACTACCGGATTCACCCCTCCACTTT	CASSLKGLPDSPLHF
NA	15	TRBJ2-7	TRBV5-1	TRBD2	TGCGCCAGCAGCGAGACTAGCGGGGGTACTGGCGAGCAGTACTTC	CASSETSGGTGEQYF
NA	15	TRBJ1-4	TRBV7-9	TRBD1	TGTGCCAGCAGCTTAGCGTGGGACAGGGGTGAAAAACTGTTTTTT	CASSLAWDRGEKLFF
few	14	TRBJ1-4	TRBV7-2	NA	TGTGCCAGCAGCTTAACGATAACTAATGAAAAACTGTTTTTT	CASSLTITNEKLFF
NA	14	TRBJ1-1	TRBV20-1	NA	TGCAGTGCTCAAAAAGGACAGATGAACACTGAAGCTTTCTTT	CSAQKGQMNTEAFF
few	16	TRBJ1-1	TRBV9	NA	TGTGCCAGCAGCGAGCTAGGGGGGCAGGCGAACACTGAAGCTTTCTTT	CASSELGGQANTEAFF
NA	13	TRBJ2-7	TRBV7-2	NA	TGTGCCAGCAGCTTAATTAATGGAGGCGAGCAGTACTTC	CASSLINGGEQYF
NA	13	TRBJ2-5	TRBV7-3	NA	TGTGCCAGCAGCTTAGGGGACAAAAAGACCCAGTACTTC	CASSLGDKKTQYF